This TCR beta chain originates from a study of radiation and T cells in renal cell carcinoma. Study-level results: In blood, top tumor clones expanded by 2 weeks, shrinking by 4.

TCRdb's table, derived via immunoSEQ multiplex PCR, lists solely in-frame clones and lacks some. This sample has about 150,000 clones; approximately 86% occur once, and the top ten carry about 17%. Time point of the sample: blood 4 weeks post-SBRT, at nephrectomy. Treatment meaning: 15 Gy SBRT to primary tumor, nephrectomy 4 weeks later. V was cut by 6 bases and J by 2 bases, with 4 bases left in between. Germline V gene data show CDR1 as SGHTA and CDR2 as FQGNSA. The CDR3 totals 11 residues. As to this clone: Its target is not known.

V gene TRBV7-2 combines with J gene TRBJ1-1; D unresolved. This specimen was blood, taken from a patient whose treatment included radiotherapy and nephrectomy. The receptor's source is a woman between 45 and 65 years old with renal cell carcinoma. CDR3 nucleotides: TGTGCCAGCAGATTTAACACTGAAGCTTTCTTT. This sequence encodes CASRFNTEAFF.